The rows below give T cell receptor beta chains drawn from one sample of a study of OX40 agonist ivuxolimab in advanced cancers. TCRdb's table, derived via immunoSEQ multiplex PCR, lists solely in-frame clones and lacks some. Of nearly 20,000 clones detected, 80% to 90% appear once; the ten largest clones hold about 15%. Sequences were derived from CD4+ or CD8+ T cells sorted from blood, sampled in a trial of the OX40 agonist ivuxolimab. The receptors originated from an adult with an advanced solid tumor such as melanoma, head and neck, liver or kidney cancer. The CDR3 runs from the conserved cysteine through the conserved F or W. D genes are given only for firm matches. A row's size may be missing; if present it is once, few, many or a size class.

abundance | j_gene | d_gene | v_gene | CDR3nt | CDR3aa
. | TRBJ2-7 | TRBD1 | TRBV4-2 | TGTGCCAGCAACCAAGGACAGGGGGCTTACGAGCAGTACTTC | CASNQGQGAYEQYF
once | TRBJ2-1 | . | TRBV2 | TGTGCCAGCAGTCAGGATAGCCGTAGCTCCTACAATGAGCAGTTCTTC | CASSQDSRSSYNEQFF
. | TRBJ1-1 | . | TRBV6-1 | TGTGCCAGCAGTGAGAGATGGGTGGTGAACACTGAAGCTTTCTTT | CASSERWVVNTEAFF
. | TRBJ1-1 | . | TRBV30 | TGTGCCTGGAGTGTCAAGGGTCAGACTGAAGCTTTCTTT | CAWSVKGQTEAFF
once | TRBJ2-6 | . | TRBV5-6 | TGTGCCAGCAGCCGCAGTGGAGCCAACGTCCTGACTTTC | CASSRSGANVLTF
. | TRBJ2-5 | . | TRBV6-4 | TGTGCCAGCAGTGCCAGCCAAGAGACCCAGTACTTC | CASSASQETQYF
. | TRBJ1-4 | . | TRBV19 | TGTGCCCCAGGGTCCCGAAATGAAAAACTGTTTTTT | CAPGSRNEKLFF
. | TRBJ2-2 | . | TRBV7-3 | TGTGCCAGCAGCCCCAGGGTCGCCCTTGGGGCCGGGGAGCTGTTTTTT | CASSPRVALGAGELFF
. | TRBJ2-2 | . | TRBV6-1 | TGTGCCAGCAGTGAACGAGCCGGTGGAGGGACCGGGGAGCTGTTTTTT | CASSERAGGGTGELFF
once | TRBJ1-1 | . | TRBV4-3 | TGCGCCAGCGGCCAAGTTTGGGGTATGAACACTGAAGCTTTCTTT | CASGQVWGMNTEAFF
. | TRBJ1-2 | TRBD1 | TRBV7-9 | TGTGCCAGCAGCTTAGGGACAGGAAACACCTTC | CASSLGTGNTF
. | TRBJ2-2 | TRBD1 | TRBV5-6 | TGTGCCAGCGATGGAGACAGGGGTACCGGGGAGCTGTTTTTT | CASDGDRGTGELFF
. | TRBJ1-5 | . | TRBV7-8 | TGTGCCAGCAGCCTTTCCCCAAAGCCCCAGCATTTT | CASSLSPKPQHF
. | TRBJ2-7 | . | TRBV9 | TGTGCCAGCAGCGCCGATTTAGCGGCCCCCTACGAGCAGTACTTC | CASSADLAAPYEQYF
. | TRBJ2-7 | . | TRBV4-3 | TGCGCCAGCAGCCAAGAATCCGGGACTGGGGGTGAGCAGTACTTC | CASSQESGTGGEQYF
. | TRBJ2-1 | TRBD2 | TRBV7-2 | TGTGCCAGCAGAACGGGACTAGCGGGAGTTGAGCAGTTCTTC | CASRTGLAGVEQFF
. | TRBJ1-5 | TRBD1 | TRBV7-8 | TGTGCCAGCAGCCAAAGACAGGGGTTTGGCAATCAGCCCCAGCATTTT | CASSQRQGFGNQPQHF
. | TRBJ2-7 | TRBD2 | TRBV15 | TGTGCCACCAGCAGAGGGGGTAGCGGGAATATCTACGAGCAGTACTTC | CATSRGGSGNIYEQYF
. | TRBJ1-1 | . | TRBV5-1 | TGCGCCAGCAGCCCGACGGGGAACACTGAAGCTTTCTTT | CASSPTGNTEAFF
. | TRBJ2-7 | TRBD2 | TRBV6-5 | TGTGCCAGCAGCCAACTAGCGGGAGATGACTACGAGCAGTACTTC | CASSQLAGDDYEQYF
. | TRBJ1-2 | . | TRBV29-1 | TGCAGCGACAGCAGGGGCGACGGCTATGGCTACACCTTC | CSDSRGDGYGYTF
. | TRBJ2-1 | . | TRBV11-2 | TGTGCCAGCAGCCCGAACGCGGATAGCTCCTACAATGAGCAGTTCTTC | CASSPNADSSYNEQFF
. | TRBJ2-3 | TRBD2 | TRBV5-1 | TGCGCCAGCAGCTTGGGGCTAGCGGGGTACACAGATACGCAGTATTTT | CASSLGLAGYTDTQYF
medium-sized | TRBJ2-7 | . | TRBV10-3 | TGTGCCATCAGTGGTATGGACAAGGCCTACGAGCAGTACTTC | CAISGMDKAYEQYF
. | TRBJ1-1 | TRBD1 | TRBV11-2 | TGTGCCAGCAGCTTATCGGACAGGGTGGCTGAAGCTTTCTTT | CASSLSDRVAEAFF
. | TRBJ2-7 | TRBD1 | TRBV6-6 | TGTGCCAGCAGTCATCGGACAGGGGGCTGGTGGTACGAGCAGTACTTC | CASSHRTGGWWYEQYF
. | TRBJ2-1 | TRBD1 | TRBV5-6 | TGTGCCAGCAGCTTTGGGGCTGTGGGGGACAGGGGCTACAATGAGCAGTTCTTC | CASSFGAVGDRGYNEQFF
. | TRBJ2-5 | TRBD1 | TRBV29-1 | TGCAGCACAGGGACAGGGGAGACCCAGTACTTC | CSTGTGETQYF
once | TRBJ1-1 | . | TRBV18 | TGTGCCAGCTCACTCACGACAGAGGCTTACACTGAAGCTTTCTTT | CASSLTTEAYTEAFF
once | TRBJ2-3 | . | TRBV9 | TGTGCCAGCAGCGTAGTCCAGACAGATACGCAGTATTTT | CASSVVQTDTQYF
. | TRBJ2-7 | TRBD1 | TRBV5-4 | TGTGCCAGCAGCCAACAGGGGGCTACCTACGAGCAGTACTTC | CASSQQGATYEQYF
. | TRBJ1-4 | TRBD1 | TRBV4-1 | TGCGCCAGCAGCCGATTAGGGACAGCCTCAACTAATGAAAAACTGTTTTTT | CASSRLGTASTNEKLFF
once | TRBJ1-2 | TRBD1 | TRBV4-2 | TGTGCCAGCAGCGTTACGGGGACAGTTAACTATGGCTACACCTTC | CASSVTGTVNYGYTF
. | TRBJ2-5 | . | TRBV25-1 | TGTGCCAGCAGTGAATATGGGCAGAATCAAGAGACCCAGTACTTC | CASSEYGQNQETQYF
. | TRBJ2-2 | . | TRBV30 | TGTGCCTGGAGTGGTACCAGGGCTGCCGGGGAGCTGTTTTTT | CAWSGTRAAGELFF